The 21 T cell receptor beta chains below were found in one sample sequenced in a study of blood T cells in healthy people across ages. Next came a second PCR, run for about 7 to 12 cycles, which used a sample-barcoded 5' primer along with a J-beta primer mix. From the 5' RACE reads, TCRdb called clonotypes with MiXCR, one entry per CDR3 protein. The sample has hundreds of thousands of distinct CDR3 sequences; 25% to 30% are singletons. Sequencing was carried out using blood. These receptors were obtained from a woman in her seventies in good health.

CDR3 loop: CASSVTGTAIQETQYF. The CDR3 DNA is TGTGCCAGCAGCGTGACCGGGACAGCGATCCAAGAGACCCAGTACTTC. This sequence joins TRBV11-2 and TRBJ2-5, with 7 bases matching TRBD1. CDR1 and CDR2 from the germline V gene are SGHAT and FQNNGV. Trimming took 5 bases from V and 1 from J; bases not matched to a gene: 10. The CDR3 spans 16 residues.

This clonotype was found a few times. The chain combines TRBV29-1 with TRBJ2-3, with 9 bases fitting TRBD2. V was clipped by 1 base and J by 4 bases; unmatched bases: 9. Germline V lookup: CDR1 SQVTM, CDR2 ANQGSEA. This CDR3 region has 16 residues. CDR3 coding DNA: TGCAGCGTTGAAGTAGGGACTAGCCTCGGGGCAGATACGCAGTATTTT. It is translated as CSVEVGTSLGADTQYF.

This clonotype has at least ten counts. The V and J genes are TRBV13 and TRBJ1-1; D gene ambiguous. The germline V gene has CDR1 PRHDT and CDR2 FYEKMQ (reference sequence). V dropped 5 bases and J dropped 1 base, with 8 bases sitting between them. The CDR3 has 13 amino acids. This CDR3 reads CASSDPENTEAFF. Here the CDR3 DNA reads TGTGCCAGCAGCGACCCGGAGAACACTGAAGCTTTCTTT.

The gene calls are TRBV12-3 or TRBV12-4 and TRBJ1-2; D not resolved. V was cut by 3 bases and J by 4 bases, with 9 bases left in between. The CDR3 totals 13 residues. CDR3 sequence: CASSFPSFYGYTF. CDR3 bases: TGTGCCAGCAGTTTTCCCAGCTTCTATGGCTACACCTTC.

The CDR3 sequence is CASRLTGSTGELFF. The CDR3 region has the DNA TGTGCCAGCAGACTGACAGGCTCCACCGGGGAGCTGTTTTTT. The V call is TRBV12-3 or TRBV12-4, the J call TRBJ2-2; a weak D match, TRBD1 (6 bases). V lost 6 bases, J lost 4 bases, and 12 bases lay in between. The CDR3 runs to 14 residues.

This rearrangement joins TRBV20-1 to TRBJ2-5; no clear D gene. The J call is doubtful: the DNA matches TRBJ2-7 better. The CDR3 contains 12 residues. From germline, CDR1 is DFQATT and CDR2 SNEGSKA (reference sequence). The CDR3 DNA reads as TGCAGTGCTAGAGGACTGGCCTACGAGCAGTACTTC. Its protein product is CSARGLAYEQYF.

The chain uses TRBV9 and TRBJ2-1; 8 bases fit TRBD2. Looked up from germline, CDR1 is SGDLS and CDR2 is YYNGEE. The CDR3 sequence is 16 residues long. V shed 0 bases, J shed 4 bases, and the junction held 6 bases outside the gene matches. The CDR3 DNA follows: TGTGCCAGCAGCGTAGCGGGGTTAGCGGGGTACAATGAGCAGTTCTTC. Its protein product is CASSVAGLAGYNEQFF.

V and J are TRBV20-1 and TRBJ2-7; possible D gene TRBD1, 5 bases. V gave up 3 bases and J gave up 5 bases, with 14 bases separating them. CDR3 length: 13 residues. Germline V gene lookup returns CDR1 DFQATT and CDR2 SNEGSKA (reference sequence). Here the CDR3 DNA reads TGCAGTGCTAGGGACCAGGGTCGCCACGAGCAGTACTTC. Translation: CSARDQGRHEQYF.

The table lists this clonotype with a few counts. The chain couples TRBV6-1 to TRBJ2-7; TRBD1 matches 8 bases. The CDR3 covers 14 residues. J was trimmed by 3 bases and V by 6 bases; bases with no gene match: 7. The germline V gene encodes CDR1 MNHNS and CDR2 SASEGT. CDR3 loop: CASSLLTGVYEQYF. As DNA, the CDR3 is TGTGCCAGCAGCTTATTGACAGGGGTCTACGAGCAGTACTTC.

The V gene is TRBV29-1, the J gene TRBJ2-3; 9 bases line up with TRBD1. Germline CDR1 and CDR2: SQVTM and ANQGSEA. With V trimmed by 6 bases and J by 5 bases, 6 bases remained unmatched. The length of the CDR3 is 13 residues. The CDR3 loop is CSVGQGAGDTQYF. The CDR3 nucleotides are TGCAGCGTGGGACAGGGAGCGGGAGATACGCAGTATTTT.

V and J are TRBV20-1 and TRBJ1-2; D uncertain. Germline lookup yields CDR1 DFQATT and CDR2 SNEGSKA (reference sequence). Trimming took 0 bases from V and 7 from J, leaving 9 bases between them. There are 12 residues in the CDR3. As DNA, the CDR3 is TGCAGTGCTAGAGATATGGGTAGTGGCTACACCTTC. Its translation: CSARDMGSGYTF.

This chain uses TRBV24-1 with TRBJ1-2, with D perhaps matching TRBD1 (6 bases). Trimming took 4 bases from V and 4 from J, leaving 15 bases between them. This CDR3 contains 15 residues. The germline V gene encodes CDR1 KGHDR and CDR2 SFDVKD. CDR3 sequence: CATSESTGPGYGYTF. In nucleotides, the CDR3 is TGTGCCACCAGTGAATCTACAGGGCCCGGCTATGGCTACACCTTC.

The chain links TRBV5-1 to TRBJ2-7; maybe TRBD2 (6 bases). This CDR3 has 13 amino acids. Trimming took 7 bases from V and 3 from J, leaving 14 bases between them. Germline lookup yields CDR1 SGHRS and CDR2 YFSETQ. The CDR3 DNA follows: TGCGCCAGCTCGGGACTGAACCTCTACGAGCAGTACTTC. Its translation: CASSGLNLYEQYF.

The rearrangement links TRBV18 to TRBJ2-7; 7 bases align to TRBD1. This CDR3 is built from 15 residues. V lost 4 bases and J lost 2; bases outside the gene matches: 8. Looked up from germline, CDR1 is KGHSH and CDR2 is LQKENI. The CDR3 is CASSLQTGTPYEQYF. The CDR3 nucleotides read TGTGCCAGCTCACTACAGACAGGGACCCCCTACGAGCAGTACTTC. Looking up the rest from reference TRBV18 and TRBJ2-7 gives the full variable domain: NAGVMQNPRHLVRRRGQEARLRCSPMKGHSHVYWYRQLPEEGLKFMVYLQKENIIDESGMPKERFSAEFPKEGPSILRIQQVVRGDSAAYFCASSLQTGTPYEQYFGPGTRLTVT.

This sequence joins TRBV13 and TRBJ2-1; 12 bases agree with TRBD2. Trimming took 0 bases from V and 8 from J; bases not matched to a gene: 8. The CDR3 runs 17 residues. CDR1 and CDR2 (germline): PRHDT, FYEKMQ (reference sequence). The CDR3 here is CASSLGTSGRIGHEQFF. Here the CDR3 DNA reads TGTGCCAGCAGCTTAGGAACTAGCGGGAGGATAGGGCATGAGCAGTTCTTC. The whole variable domain, remainder taken from reference TRBV13 and TRBJ2-1, is AAGVIQSPRHLIKEKRETATLKCYPIPRHDTVYWYQQGPGQDPQFLISFYEKMQSDKGSIPDRFSAQQFSDYHSELNMSSLELGDSALYFCASSLGTSGRIGHEQFFGPGTRLTVL.

The chain couples TRBV20-1 to TRBJ2-5, with TRBD1 as a possible D gene (5 bases). The ends were cut back, 5 bases at V and 3 bases at J, with 19 bases in the middle. Germline CDR1 and CDR2: DFQATT and SNEGSKA (reference sequence). This CDR3 has 15 amino acids. As DNA, the CDR3 is TGCAGTGCTCCAGAAAAGGGGCTCCAAAAAGAGACCCAGTACTTC. Translated, it gives CSAPEKGLQKETQYF.

This rearrangement joins TRBV4-2 to TRBJ1-2; D is perhaps TRBD1 (5 bases). CDR3 length: 16 residues. CDR1 is LGHNA, CDR2 YNFKEQ, per germline. Deletions cut 0 bases from V and 4 bases from J, with 15 bases between. The CDR3 coding sequence is TGTGCCAGCAGCCAAGATCAAGGGGCCGGGGCCTATGGCTACACCTTC. It encodes CASSQDQGAGAYGYTF.

The gene calls are TRBV20-1 and TRBJ2-3; D not certain. CDR1 is DFQATT and CDR2 is SNEGSKA in the germline V gene (reference sequence). V shed 5 bases and J shed 4 bases, with 10 bases lying between them. This CDR3 is 12 amino acids long. The CDR3 is CSALGRSDTQYF. Written as DNA, the CDR3 is TGCAGTGCTCTCGGGCGTTCAGATACGCAGTATTTT.

The rearrangement joins TRBV29-1 to TRBJ2-4, with a weak D call TRBD1 (5 bases). This CDR3 spans 15 amino acids. The V end lost 2 bases, the J end lost 0 bases, and 11 bases lay between the germline ends. Germline V gene data show CDR1 as SQVTM and CDR2 as ANQGSEA. This chain's CDR3 is CSVELTALAKNIQYF. CDR3 in DNA: TGCAGCGTTGAATTGACAGCCCTAGCCAAAAACATTCAGTACTTC. Filled out from reference TRBV29-1 and TRBJ2-4, the complete variable domain reads SAVISQKPSRDICQRGTSLTIQCQVDSQVTMMFWYRQQPGQSLTLIATANQGSEATYESGFVIDKFPISRPNLTFSTLTVSNMSPEDSSIYLCSVELTALAKNIQYFGAGTRLSVL.

This clonotype showed up just a few times. V is TRBV9 and J is TRBJ2-1; tentatively, D is TRBD1 (5 bases). Trimming cost V 0 bases and J 0 bases, with 7 bases left between them. The CDR3 has 15 amino acids. CDR1 and CDR2 (germline): SGDLS, YYNGEE. CDR3 protein: CASSVEQASYNEQFF. CDR3 DNA: TGTGCCAGCAGCGTAGAACAGGCCTCCTACAATGAGCAGTTCTTC.

The table lists this clonotype with many counts. The genes are TRBV7-9 and TRBJ2-5; possible D gene TRBD2, 6 bases. Germline values: CDR1 SEHNR, CDR2 FQNEAQ (reference sequence). V was pared by 7 bases and J by 0 bases, with 18 bases between. The CDR3 consists of 16 residues. DNA of the CDR3: TGTGCCAGCACCGGGGGTGAATTAGTGGACCAAGAGACCCAGTACTTC. It specifies CASTGGELVDQETQYF.